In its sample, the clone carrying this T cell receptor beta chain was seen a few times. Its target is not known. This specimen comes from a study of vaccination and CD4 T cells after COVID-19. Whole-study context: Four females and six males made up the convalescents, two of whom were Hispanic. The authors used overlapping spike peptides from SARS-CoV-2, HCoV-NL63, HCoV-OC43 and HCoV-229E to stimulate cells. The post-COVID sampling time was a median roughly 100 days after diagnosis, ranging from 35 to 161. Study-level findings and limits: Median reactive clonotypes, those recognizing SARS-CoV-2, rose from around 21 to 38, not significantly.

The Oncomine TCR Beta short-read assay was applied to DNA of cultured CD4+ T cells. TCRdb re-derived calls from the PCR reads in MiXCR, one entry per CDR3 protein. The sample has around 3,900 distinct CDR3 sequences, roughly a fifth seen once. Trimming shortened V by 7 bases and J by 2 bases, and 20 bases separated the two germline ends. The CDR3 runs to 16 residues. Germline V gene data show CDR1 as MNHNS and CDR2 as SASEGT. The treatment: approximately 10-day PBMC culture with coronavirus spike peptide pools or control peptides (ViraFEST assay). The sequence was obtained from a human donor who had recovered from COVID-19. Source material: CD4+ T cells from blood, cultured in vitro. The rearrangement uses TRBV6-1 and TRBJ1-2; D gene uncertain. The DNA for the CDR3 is TGTGCCAGCACTCCCATGCTTGAGACACCAAACTATGGCTACACCTTC. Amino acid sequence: CASTPMLETPNYGYTF.